Detailed here is one T cell receptor beta chain. This sample was taken from a study of control samples from healthy donors and cancer patients. The assay was immunoSEQ multiplex PCR, and TCRdb's table has in-frame clones only and misses some. Of more than 85,000 clones in the sample, about nine tenths were seen once. The sample taken for sequencing was blood. This TCR derives from a human donor in good health. The donor label of this sample is uncertain.

CDR3 residues: CASSVAPGFGAEAFF. The CDR3 DNA follows: TGTGCCAGCAGCGTAGCCCCCGGGTTTGGCGCTGAAGCTTTCTTT. The chain recombines TRBV9 with TRBJ1-1; D call uncertain. Germline assignment: CDR1 SGDLS and CDR2 YYNGEE. This CDR3 contains 15 residues. The V gene lost 0 bases and the J gene lost 6 bases, with 15 bases spanning the gap.